The T cell receptor beta chain under discussion was sequenced for a study of blood T cell repertoires in COVID-19. Study at large: The samples span acute and convalescent COVID-19 from the United States, Italy and Spain. In each case, the material was cDNA or gDNA derived from T cells, B-cell-depleted T cells, or PBMCs.

In the original processing: By means of reference gene primer amplification, nucleated cell counts were estimated. Sequencing used immunoSEQ multiplex PCR; TCRdb keeps in-frame clones, though not all of them. Clone size and the V and J calls come from that table; the DNA yielded D and trimming. The repertoire holds about 190,000 clones, with approximately 78% as singletons. V lost 10 bases and J 0 bases, leaving 10 bases between the germline ends. Germline V CDR1 and CDR2: MNHEY, SVGAGI. CDR3 size: 13 residues. This rearrangement joins TRBV6-5 to TRBJ1-5; D gene unclear. The material sequenced was peripheral blood. The source of this sequence is a woman older than 75 with active or convalescent COVID-19. CDR3 in amino acids: CATLRVSNQPQHF. The CDR3 DNA reads as TGTGCCACCCTTCGGGTTAGCAATCAGCCCCAGCATTTT.